Below, one TCR beta chain is given with its context. This sample is part of a study of blood T cell repertoires in COVID-19. At the level of the study: Collection of acute and convalescent COVID-19 samples took place in the United States, Italy and Spain. PBMCs, B-cell-depleted T cells, or T cells provided the cDNA or gDNA that made up the material.

The CDR3 has 14 residues. The J segment lost 1 base and the V segment lost 3 bases, leaving 3 bases of the junction unmatched. Germline values: CDR1 SGDLS, CDR2 YYNGEE. Authors' processing steps: For nucleated cells, counts were estimated from reference gene primer amplification. Libraries were prepared by immunoSEQ multiplex PCR; TCRdb keeps only in-frame clonotypes and omits some of them. Clone size and V and J calls were adopted from that table, with D and trimming inferred from the DNA. The sample includes more than 85,000 clones, around 85% of them seen just once. Input material: peripheral blood. The rearrangement uses TRBV9 and TRBJ1-1; 7 nucleotides align to TRBD1. This TCR came from a human donor in a cohort sampled during active COVID-19. The CDR3 sequence is CASSATGPNTEAFF. CDR3 bases: TGTGCCAGCAGCGCGACAGGGCCGAACACTGAAGCTTTCTTT.